The 27 T cell receptor beta chains below were found in one sample sequenced in a study of breast tumors, draining lymph nodes, adjacent tissues. Axillary draining lymph nodes of breast cancer patients supplied the node samples. TCRdb passed the multiplex PCR reads through MiXCR, listing each CDR3 protein once. The repertoire has approximately 130,000 distinct CDR3 sequences, 21% of them found once; the top ten carry around 2.2%. The sequenced material came from axillary lymph node tissue. These receptors came from a female donor with breast cancer. Some clones in this sample may be carry-over from other donors' samples.

In regard to this clonotype: Being one base from a much bigger clone, this may be a read error. The V gene is TRBV19, the J gene TRBJ2-5, with D hard to call. The germline V gene encodes CDR1 LNHDA and CDR2 SQIVND (reference sequence). The CDR3 consists of 15 residues. V was cut by 8 bases and J by 5 bases, with 21 bases left in between. CDR3 DNA: TGTGCCAGTGGACCCACGGGCCGGGTCGTGGAGACCCAGTACTTC. Its translation is CASGPTGRVVETQYF.

Concerning this clonotype: This may stem from a read error, because a much larger clone lies one nucleotide away. The chain joins TRBV5-5 to TRBJ2-2; TRBD1 matches at 7 bases. Germline CDR1 SGHKS, CDR2 YYEKEE (reference sequence). The CDR3 totals 14 residues. V trimming: 2 bases; J trimming: 6 bases; junction bases outside the gene matches: 4. The DNA of the CDR3 is TGTGCCAGCAGCTTTTCGCAGGGGGCCGGGGAGCTGTTTTTT. Amino acid sequence: CASSFSQGAGELFF.

This clonotype was seen many times. The chain joins TRBV7-8 to TRBJ1-5, with D possibly matching TRBD1 (5 bases). In germline, CDR1 is SGHVS, CDR2 FQNEAQ. Trimming pared 3 bases from V and 5 bases from J, leaving 11 bases between. The CDR3 spans 14 residues. CDR3 nucleotide sequence: TGTGCCAGCAGCTTGGGGGGTTGGCATCAGCCCCAGCATTTT. This codes for CASSLGGWHQPQHF.

This clonotype was picked up many times. The DNA is left out, because the CDR3 cannot be placed on it with certainty; the CDR3 is given as TCRdb lists it. The V gene is TRBV11-3, the J gene TRBJ2-3; no check of the table's D call, TRBD1, against the DNA was made. The V gene's germline CDR1 is SGHNT and CDR2 YENEEA. The CDR3 has 14 amino acids, counting both end residues. This CDR3 is CASSFRGRTDTQYF.

There are many counts of this clonotype. This rearrangement joins TRBV20-1 to TRBJ2-7; the match to TRBD2 covers 11 bases. V lost 5 bases, J lost 3 bases, and 9 bases stayed unmatched. CDR1 DFQATT and CDR2 SNEGSKA come from the germline V gene (reference sequence). This CDR3 spans 15 amino acids. The CDR3 coding sequence is TGCAGTGCTCCCGTGGGACTAGCGGCCAACTACGAGCAGTACTTC. It specifies CSAPVGLAANYEQYF.

This clonotype occurred many times. The V and J genes are TRBV9 and TRBJ2-7; D is perhaps TRBD1 (5 bases). V was pared by 3 bases and J by 5 bases, with 12 bases between. CDR1 and CDR2 from the germline V gene are SGDLS and YYNGEE. CDR3 length: 13 amino acids. The CDR3 sequence is CASSEAWGHEQYF. DNA for the CDR3: TGTGCCAGCAGCGAAGCGTGGGGCCACGAGCAGTACTTC.

This clonotype appeared many times. The V and J genes are TRBV30 and TRBJ2-7; TRBD1 or TRBD2 may be the D gene (5 bases each). The CDR3 runs to 13 residues. In germline, CDR1 is GTSNPN, CDR2 SVGIG (reference sequence). V was trimmed by 2 bases and J by 6 bases, leaving 14 bases between them. CDR3 sequence reads: CAWSRGERGEQYF. CDR3 DNA: TGTGCCTGGAGTAGAGGGGAACGGGGCGAGCAGTACTTC.

This clonotype has at least ten counts. J is TRBJ2-7 and V is TRBV20-1; weak D call: TRBD2 (5 bases). This CDR3 spans 15 amino acids. With 8 bases removed from V and 5 bases from J, the gap between germline ends came to 25 bases. Per germline, CDR1 DFQATT and CDR2 SNEGSKA (reference sequence). DNA for the CDR3: TGCAGTCGTCCCAGAGATGGGCGTTTTAGCGACGAGCAGTACTTC. It is translated as CSRPRDGRFSDEQYF.

Comment on this clonotype: A much larger clone is a single base away; this may be a read error. V is TRBV5-6 and J is TRBJ2-1; a weak D match, TRBD2 (6 bases). Germline V gene data show CDR1 as SGHDT and CDR2 as YYEEEE. Trimming took off 0 bases at V and 10 bases at J, with 14 bases between the two ends. The CDR3 has 14 residues. The CDR3 sequence is CASSLALAGSEQFF. The CDR3 DNA sequence: TGTGCCAGCAGCTTGGCACTAGCCGGTTCGGAGCAGTTCTTC.

This clonotype came up once. One base away lies a much larger clone, so this may be a sequencing read error. V gene TRBV6-1 combines with J gene TRBJ2-5, with D perhaps TRBD1 (6 bases). The CDR3 is 13 residues long. CDR1 and CDR2 from the germline V gene are MNHNS and SASEGT. The CDR3 nucleotides are TGTGGCAGCACTCTCGGGGACAAAGAGACCCAGTACTTC. This translates into CGSTLGDKETQYF.

Remarks on this clonotype: A much bigger clone sits one base away, suggesting this may be a read error. This chain joins TRBV25-1 and TRBJ2-7, with a tentative D call TRBD1 (6 bases). The CDR3 contains 14 residues. The germline V gene encodes CDR1 MGHDK and CDR2 SYGVNS. V gave up 5 bases and J gave up 0 bases, with 11 bases separating them. CDR3 protein: CASSMQGTSYEQYF. CDR3 DNA: TGTGCCAGCAGTATGCAGGGGACCTCCTACGAGCAGTACTTC.

This clonotype is a singleton in its sample. Possible read error: a much larger clone is one base away. Because the CDR3 is missing its conserved closing phenylalanine or tryptophan, this is likely a read error. This chain connects TRBV14 to TRBJ2-5; D may be TRBD1 or TRBD2 (5 bases each). Looked up from germline, CDR1 is SGHDN and CDR2 is FVKESK. This CDR3 has 13 amino acids. Between the trimmed V and J ends, which lost 3 bases and 5 bases, there was a span of 10 bases. The CDR3 is CASSQGVQETQYS. CDR3 in DNA: TGTGCCAGCAGCCAGGGGGTTCAGGAGACCCAGTACTCC.

A remark on this clonotype: This may be a read error, as it is one base from a much larger clone. The chain has TRBV9 and TRBJ2-5; D possibly uses TRBD1 or TRBD2 (5 bases each). CDR1 and CDR2 (germline): SGDLS, YYNGEE. The CDR3 totals 14 residues. The chain's CDR3 is CASSEWGTQEAQYF. CDR3 coding DNA: TGTGCCAGCAGCGAGTGGGGGACCCAAGAGGCCCAGTACTTC. The full variable domain, completed using reference TRBV9 and TRBJ2-5, is DSGVTQTPKHLITATGQRVTLRCSPRSGDLSVYWYQQSLDQGLQFLIQYYNGEERAKGNILERFSAQQFPDLHSELNLSSLELGDSALYFCASSEWGTQEAQYFGPGTRLLVL.

This clonotype was detected ten times or more. The chain uses TRBV12-3 or TRBV12-4 and TRBJ2-1; 8 bases are a match to TRBD2. The CDR3 contains 13 residues. With 6 bases clipped from V and 10 bases from J, the junction kept 8 bases outside the gene matches. The DNA for the CDR3 is TGTGCCAGCAGATACGACCCGGGGGGGGAGCAGTTCTTC. It codes for CASRYDPGGEQFF.

This clonotype has at least ten counts. CDR3 in DNA: TGTGCCAGCAGCCCGAGAGGCCTCTTTATAGACAATGAGCAGTTCTTC. Its protein is CASSPRGLFIDNEQFF. The chain carries TRBV11-2 and TRBJ2-1; D unresolved. The CDR3 extends over 16 amino acids. V was pared by 5 bases and J by 5 bases, with 19 bases between. In germline, CDR1 is SGHAT, CDR2 FQNNGV.

As regards this clonotype: A single base separates this from a much larger clone, so it may be a read error. The gene calls are TRBV20-1 and TRBJ2-5; no reliable D call. The CDR3 has 10 residues. The germline CDR1 and CDR2 sequences are DFQATT and SNEGSKA (reference sequence). V was cut by 6 bases and J by 2 bases, with 4 bases left in between. The CDR3 loop is CSAVQETQYF. CDR3 nucleotides: TGCAGTGCCGTTCAAGAGACCCAGTACTTC.

This clonotype was detected many times. The J gene is TRBJ1-5, the V gene TRBV20-1; D is undetermined. The CDR3 runs to 14 residues. CDR1 DFQATT and CDR2 SNEGSKA come from the germline V gene (reference sequence). The V and J ends lost 3 bases and 0 bases respectively, with 9 bases between them. CDR3 residues: CSARWRDSNQPQHF. CDR3 DNA sequence: TGCAGTGCTAGGTGGAGAGATAGCAATCAGCCCCAGCATTTT.

There are many counts of this clonotype. This chain joins TRBV7-2 and TRBJ2-1; 12 positions match TRBD2. The CDR3 runs to 15 residues. V shed 3 bases and J 8 bases; nucleotides not matched to a gene: 5. The germline gives CDR1 SGHTA, CDR2 FQGNSA. In nucleotides, the CDR3 is TGTGCCAGCAGCTTGGGGCTAGCGGGAGGGGATGAGCAGTTCTTC. Its translation: CASSLGLAGGDEQFF.

This clonotype has only a few counts. A much larger clone lies one base from this, so it may be a read error. The chain combines TRBV20-1 with TRBJ2-2; either TRBD1 or TRBD2 may supply D (5 bases each). The CDR3 totals 14 residues. In germline, CDR1 is DFQATT, CDR2 SNEGSKA (reference sequence). In nucleotides, the CDR3 is TGCAGTGCTAGTACGGCAGGGAACACCGGGGAGCTGGTTTTT. Protein product: CSASTAGNTGELVF.

At least ten counts were recorded for this clonotype. The V call is TRBV7-8, the J call TRBJ2-3; 10 bases align to TRBD2. This CDR3 comprises 18 residues. Germline V gene sequence: CDR1 SGHVS, CDR2 FQNEAQ. The junction had 11 bases not matched to a gene; V was cut back by 5 bases and J by 0 bases. CDR3 in amino acids: CASSLQRTSGISTDTQYF. In DNA, the CDR3 is TGTGCCAGCAGCCTCCAACGGACTAGCGGAATCAGCACAGATACGCAGTATTTT.

This clonotype was picked up many times. This sequence joins TRBV2 and TRBJ2-7, with TRBD1 matching 11 bases. V trimming: 2 bases; J trimming: 8 bases; junction bases outside the gene matches: 8. This CDR3 is 15 amino acids long. The V gene's germline CDR1 is SNHLY and CDR2 FYNNEI. DNA for the CDR3: TGTGCCAGCAGTGAATCCTCCGGGACAGGGGGTAAGCAGTACTTC. Translated, it gives CASSESSGTGGKQYF.

This clonotype came up many times. The J gene is TRBJ2-2, the V gene TRBV7-3; TRBD2 is a possible D gene (6 bases). Trimming stripped 2 bases from V and 1 base from J, with 11 bases between. The CDR3 runs to 16 residues. Germline V gene data show CDR1 as SGHTA and CDR2 as FQGTGA. This CDR3 is CASSLVGSLNTGELFF. The CDR3 DNA reads as TGTGCCAGCAGCTTAGTCGGGAGCCTGAACACCGGGGAGCTGTTTTTT. Combining the CDR3 with reference TRBV7-3 and TRBJ2-2 gives the whole variable domain GAGVSQTPSNKVTEKGKYVELRCDPISGHTALYWYRQSLGQGPEFLIYFQGTGAADDSGLPNDRFFAVRPEGSVSTLKIQRTERGDSAVYLCASSLVGSLNTGELFFGEGSRLTVL.

Ten or more counts support this clonotype. This chain links TRBV27 with TRBJ1-5; 7 nucleotides match TRBD1. With 5 bases clipped from V and 5 bases from J, the junction kept 9 bases outside the gene matches. The germline CDR1 and CDR2 sequences are MNHEY and SMNVEV (reference sequence). CDR3 length: 15 residues. As DNA, the CDR3 is TGTGCCAGCAGTACAGGGGTTAAAGGGGATCAGCCCCAGCATTTT. Amino acids: CASSTGVKGDQPQHF.

This clonotype was counted ten times or more. This sequence joins TRBV19 and TRBJ2-3, with 7 bases that match TRBD2. CDR1 and CDR2 (germline): LNHDA, SQIVND (reference sequence). The V segment lost 2 bases and the J segment 4 bases; nucleotides outside the gene matches: 6. The CDR3 runs to 15 residues. DNA of the CDR3: TGTGCCAGTAGTATATCCGGGGGAGGGCCAGATACGCAGTATTTT. Amino acid sequence: CASSISGGGPDTQYF.

As regards this clonotype: A much more abundant neighbour one base away suggests this may be a read error. In this CDR3 the conserved last residue, phenylalanine or tryptophan, is missing, so a read error is likely. The J gene is TRBJ2-3, the V gene TRBV19; 13 bases are a match to TRBD2. The germline CDR1 and CDR2 sequences are LNHDA and SQIVND (reference sequence). The trim removed 6 bases at V and 6 bases at J, leaving 3 bases unmatched. This CDR3 is built from 14 residues. The CDR3 here is CASSPLAGGDTQYL. The CDR3 DNA reads TGTGCCAGTAGCCCACTAGCGGGAGGGGATACGCAGTATCTT.

This clonotype was seen a few times. This rearrangement joins TRBV5-4 to TRBJ1-2, with D hard to call. The CDR3 has 14 amino acids. The V gene's germline CDR1 is SGHNT and CDR2 YYREEE (reference sequence). V was cut by 0 bases and J by 3 bases, with 9 bases left in between. CDR3 nucleotides: TGTGCCAGCAGCTTGGGGCGGCGGGACTATGGCTACACCTTC. Translated: CASSLGRRDYGYTF.

This clonotype came up many times. This chain links TRBV2 with TRBJ1-5, with D hard to call. The CDR3 loop spans 14 amino acids. CDR1 and CDR2 from the germline V gene are SNHLY and FYNNEI. Trimming pared 4 bases from V and 0 bases from J, leaving 7 bases between. CDR3 sequence reads: CASSGLISNQPQHF. DNA of the CDR3: TGTGCCAGCAGTGGACTGATTAGCAATCAGCCCCAGCATTTT.